This T cell receptor beta chain was captured in a study of blood T cell repertoires in COVID-19 (dated by TCRdb to 2018 to 2021). With respect to the entire study: Samples from collaborators originated in the United States, Italy and Spain and spanned both the acute and convalescent phases of COVID-19. The prospective study material was composed of cDNA or gDNA derived from T cells, B-cell-depleted T cells, or PBMCs. A freely available public database, intended as a resource for researchers studying the immune response to SARS-CoV-2, is where the repertoires were released. The dataset comprised deeply sampled blood TCRbeta repertoires from subjects exposed to, actively infected with, or recovered from COVID-19. Nearly every sample came with metadata listing a de-identified subject ID, COVID-19 status, age in years and sex. Samples came from the ongoing ImmuneRACE study (first 160 participants) plus 1,254 subjects from 6 global collaborators. Where available, HLA class I and class II types were taken from metadata supplied by the sample provider and were not determined by assay-based typing.

The germline V gene gives CDR1 as SGHTA and CDR2 as FQGTGA. V is clipped by 2 bases and J by 5 bases, and the sequence between their germline boundaries is 16 bases long. From the cysteine through the phenylalanine, the CDR3 covers 16 amino acids. Only the CDR3 part of the read is kept: 48 bases, read in frame from the first base. As concerns this clone: Its target antigen remains unknown. Base qualities are not recorded, but no much larger clone differs from it by a single base.

The immunoSEQ Assay, a bias-controlled multiplex PCR, was used to amplify TCRbeta CDR3 regions from genomic DNA. Regarding the original processing steps: The number of nucleated cells in each sample was estimated by amplification of reference gene primers within the assay. Sequence reads were collapsed and filtered to measure the absolute abundance of every unique TCRbeta CDR3 rearrangement. For each sample, productive Simpson clonality was calculated by taking the square root of Simpson's diversity index across productive rearrangements. This is the immuneACCESS table as TCRdb keeps it, with only in-frame sequences that have V and J called. A part of the clones is gone; compared with another copy, unresolved V genes explain less than half, and the rest is unexplained. That table supplies the V and J calls and clone size; D and trimming were determined from the DNA. This sample is represented by a few hundred thousand clones; about nine tenths of them were singletons. The ten largest clones capture 2% to 2.5% of the sample.

Summary of the overall study and its limitations: How much clinical and demographic metadata was included differed by source and by participant, and the metadata was provided uncurated.

The collaborating institutions used their own protocols to collect whole blood in K2EDTA tubes. For TCRbeta analysis, collaborator samples were shipped as frozen whole blood, as isolated PBMCs, or as DNA extracted from either sample type. This sequence originates from a woman aged 45-65 years with acute or convalescent COVID-19. The source material was peripheral blood. This chain is built from TRBV7-3 and TRBJ2-1, with the D gene too uncertain to name. CDR3 loop: CASSLGPEPIDNEQFF. DNA sequence: TGTGCCAGCAGCTTAGGTCCGGAGCCAATAGACAATGAGCAGTTCTTC. When the CDR3 is completed using the reference TRBV7-3 and TRBJ2-1 genes on either side, the full variable domain is GAGVSQTPSNKVTEKGKYVELRCDPISGHTALYWYRQSLGQGPEFLIYFQGTGAADDSGLPNDRFFAVRPEGSVSTLKIQRTERGDSAVYLCASSLGPEPIDNEQFFGPGTRLTVL.